This T cell receptor beta chain came from a study of T cell responses to AZD1222 COVID-19 vaccine. Trimming stripped 3 bases from V and 2 bases from J, with 11 bases between. From germline, CDR1 is LNHDA and CDR2 SQIVND (reference sequence). The CDR3 totals 14 residues. Using immunoSEQ multiplex PCR, the repertoire was profiled, and TCRdb retains in-frame clones only, with some absent. The sample shows approximately 120,000 clones, 88% of them seen only once. The sequencing used peripheral blood, collected on day 0 of MenACWY control vaccination. The source is an adult in good health. The rearrangement links TRBV19 to TRBJ2-7, with D perhaps TRBD1 (5 bases). The CDR3 here is CASSIPQEPYEQYF. Here the CDR3 DNA reads TGTGCCAGTAGTATCCCACAGGAGCCCTACGAGCAGTACTTC.